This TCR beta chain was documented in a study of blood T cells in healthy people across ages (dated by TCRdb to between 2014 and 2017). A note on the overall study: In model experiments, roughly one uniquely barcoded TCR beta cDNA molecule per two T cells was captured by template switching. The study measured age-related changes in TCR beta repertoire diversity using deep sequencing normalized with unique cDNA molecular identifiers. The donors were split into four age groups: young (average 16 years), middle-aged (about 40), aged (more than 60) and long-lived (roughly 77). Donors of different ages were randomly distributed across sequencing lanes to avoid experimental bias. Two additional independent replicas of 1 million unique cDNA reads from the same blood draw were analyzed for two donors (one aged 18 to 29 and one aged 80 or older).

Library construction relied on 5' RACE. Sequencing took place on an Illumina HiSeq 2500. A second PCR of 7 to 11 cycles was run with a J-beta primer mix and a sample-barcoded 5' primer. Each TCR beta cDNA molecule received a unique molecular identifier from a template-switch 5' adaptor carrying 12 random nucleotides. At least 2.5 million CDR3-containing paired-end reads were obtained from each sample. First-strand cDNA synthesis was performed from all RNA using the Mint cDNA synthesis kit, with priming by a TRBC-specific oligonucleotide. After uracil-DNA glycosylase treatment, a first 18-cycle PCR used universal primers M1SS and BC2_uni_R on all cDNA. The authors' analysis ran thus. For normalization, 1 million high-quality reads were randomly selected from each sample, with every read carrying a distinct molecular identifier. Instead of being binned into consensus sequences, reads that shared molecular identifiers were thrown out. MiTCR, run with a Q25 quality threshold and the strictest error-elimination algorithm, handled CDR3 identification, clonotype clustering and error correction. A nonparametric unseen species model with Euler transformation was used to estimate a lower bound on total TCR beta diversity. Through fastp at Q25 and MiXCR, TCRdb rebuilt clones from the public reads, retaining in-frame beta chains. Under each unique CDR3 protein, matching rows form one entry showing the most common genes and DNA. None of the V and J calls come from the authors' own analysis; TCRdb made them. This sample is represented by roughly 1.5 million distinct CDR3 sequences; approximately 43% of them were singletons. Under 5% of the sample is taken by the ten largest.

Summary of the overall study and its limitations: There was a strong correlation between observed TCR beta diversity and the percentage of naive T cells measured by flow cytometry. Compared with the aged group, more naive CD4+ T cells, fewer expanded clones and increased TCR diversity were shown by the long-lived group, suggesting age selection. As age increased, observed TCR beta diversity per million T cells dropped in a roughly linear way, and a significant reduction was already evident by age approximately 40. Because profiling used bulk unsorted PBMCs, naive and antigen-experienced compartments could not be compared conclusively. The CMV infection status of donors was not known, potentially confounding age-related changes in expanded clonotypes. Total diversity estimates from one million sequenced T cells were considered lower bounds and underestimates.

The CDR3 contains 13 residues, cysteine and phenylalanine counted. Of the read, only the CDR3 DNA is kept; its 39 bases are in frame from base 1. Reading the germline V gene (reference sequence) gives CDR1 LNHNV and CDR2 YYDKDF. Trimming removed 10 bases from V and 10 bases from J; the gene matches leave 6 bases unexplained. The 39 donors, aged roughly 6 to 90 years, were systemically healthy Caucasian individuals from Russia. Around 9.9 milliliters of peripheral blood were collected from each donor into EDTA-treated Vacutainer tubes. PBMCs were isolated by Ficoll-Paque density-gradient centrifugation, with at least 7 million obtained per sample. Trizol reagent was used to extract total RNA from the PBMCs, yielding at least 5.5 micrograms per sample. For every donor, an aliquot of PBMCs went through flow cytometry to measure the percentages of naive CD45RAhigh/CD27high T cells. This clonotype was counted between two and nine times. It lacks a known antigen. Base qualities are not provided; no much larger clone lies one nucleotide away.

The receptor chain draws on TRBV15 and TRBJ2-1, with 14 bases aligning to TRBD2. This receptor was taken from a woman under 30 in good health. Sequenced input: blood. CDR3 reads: CASGTSGGEEQFF. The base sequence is TGTGCCAGCGGGACTAGCGGGGGAGAAGAGCAGTTCTTC.